In this sample, the clone carrying this TCR beta chain turned up once. These data are taken from a study of blood T cell repertoires in COVID-19. Looking at the study overall: Donors in the United States, Italy and Spain gave samples during acute or convalescent COVID-19. PBMCs, B-cell-depleted T cells, or T cells were the source of the cDNA or gDNA that made up the material.

V was pared by 4 bases and J by 6 bases, with 9 bases of the junction left unmatched. Looked up from germline, CDR1 is SEHNR and CDR2 is FQNEAQ (reference sequence). The CDR3 sequence is 15 residues long. Original processing methods: Reference gene primer amplification gave estimated nucleated cell counts. Sequenced by immunoSEQ multiplex PCR; TCRdb stores in-frame clones only, minus some. Clone size and the V and J calls come from that table; the DNA yielded D and trimming. Among 150,000 to 200,000 clones listed, 94% were seen once. Seattle patients were enrolled while actively infected and followed longitudinally.

The source of this sequence is a man aged 25 to 45 with COVID-19, enrolled during active disease. The material sequenced was peripheral blood. The chain employs TRBV7-9 and TRBJ2-1; TRBD2 agrees at 7 bases. The CDR3 bases are TGTGCCAGCAGCTCCTCCGGGGGGTTGGTCAATGAGCAGTTCTTC. Amino acids: CASSSSGGLVNEQFF.